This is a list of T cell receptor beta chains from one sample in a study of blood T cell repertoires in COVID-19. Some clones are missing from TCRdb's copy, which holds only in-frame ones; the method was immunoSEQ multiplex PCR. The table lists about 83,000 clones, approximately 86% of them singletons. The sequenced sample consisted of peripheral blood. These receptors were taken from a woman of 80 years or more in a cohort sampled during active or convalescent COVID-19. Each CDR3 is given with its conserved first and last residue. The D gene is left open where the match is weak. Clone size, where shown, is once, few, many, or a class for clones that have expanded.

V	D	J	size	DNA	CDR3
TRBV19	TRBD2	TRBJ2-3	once	TGTGCCAGTAGTATACTTAGCGGGTTAACCACAGATACGCAGTATTTT	CASSILSGLTTDTQYF
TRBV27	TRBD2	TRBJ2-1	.	TGTGCCAGCAGCCGAAATTTAGCGGGAGGGACATACAATGAGCAGTTCTTC	CASSRNLAGGTYNEQFF
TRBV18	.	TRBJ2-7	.	TGTGCCAGCTCACCAACCCCGGGCTACGAGCAGTACTTC	CASSPTPGYEQYF
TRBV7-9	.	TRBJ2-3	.	TGTGCCAGCAGTAACTCAGATACGCAGTATTTT	CASSNSDTQYF
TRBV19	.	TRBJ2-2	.	TGTGCCAGTAGTATAAGGACTGGGAACACCGGGGAGCTGTTTTTT	CASSIRTGNTGELFF
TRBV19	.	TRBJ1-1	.	TGTGCCAGTAGATCCCAAGGGGACACTGAAGCTTTCTTT	CASRSQGDTEAFF
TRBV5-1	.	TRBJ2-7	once	TGCGCCAGCAACAGGGACGGCTCCTACGAGCAGTACTTC	CASNRDGSYEQYF
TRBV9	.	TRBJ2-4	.	TGTGCCAGCAGCCCGCGCCCTACAGAAAACATTCAGTACTTC	CASSPRPTENIQYF
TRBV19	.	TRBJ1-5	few	TGTGCCAGTAGCAGCGACAGTGTAAGGCCCCAGCATTTT	CASSSDSVRPQHF
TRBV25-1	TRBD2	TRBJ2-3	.	TGTGCCAGCAGTGCAGTAGCGGGAGGAATGACAGATACGCAGTATTTT	CASSAVAGGMTDTQYF
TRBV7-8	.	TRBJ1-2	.	TGTGCCAGCAGCTTAAAAGAGGTGGGGGGAGGCTACACCTTC	CASSLKEVGGGYTF
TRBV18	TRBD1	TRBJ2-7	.	TGTGCCAGCTCACCCAGGACAGGGGTCACCTTGCCAGAGCAGTACTTC	CASSPRTGVTLPEQYF
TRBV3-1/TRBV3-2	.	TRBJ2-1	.	.	CASSQESLLGMGGNEQFF
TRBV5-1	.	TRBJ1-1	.	TGCGCCAGCAGCCCCACCGTGGCCCTCCTGGTTACTGAAGCTTTCTTT	CASSPTVALLVTEAFF
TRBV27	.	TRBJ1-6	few	TGTGCCAGCCCGTTAGGGGTACCTCTCGCTACCTATTCACCCCTCCACTTT	CASPLGVPLATYSPLHF
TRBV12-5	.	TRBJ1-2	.	TGTGCTAGTGGTTTGGTCCTTCACTATGGCTACACCTTC	CASGLVLHYGYTF